This T cell receptor (beta chain) was documented in a study of blood T cell repertoires in COVID-19. Only in-frame clones appear in the TCRdb table, and some are missing; sequencing was by immunoSEQ multiplex PCR. The sample carries roughly 250,000 clones, 82% recorded once. This CDR3 has 14 residues. Germline V gives CDR1 SGHRS, CDR2 YFSETQ. Trimming took 0 bases from V and 5 from J, leaving 11 bases between them. The V gene is TRBV5-1, the J gene TRBJ1-1; no definite D call. The sample taken for sequencing was peripheral blood. The TCR originated in a woman aged 55 to 70 with active or convalescent COVID-19. The CDR3 reads CASSLGPAGTEAFF. Here the CDR3 DNA reads TGCGCCAGCAGCTTGGGTCCGGCCGGGACTGAAGCTTTCTTT.